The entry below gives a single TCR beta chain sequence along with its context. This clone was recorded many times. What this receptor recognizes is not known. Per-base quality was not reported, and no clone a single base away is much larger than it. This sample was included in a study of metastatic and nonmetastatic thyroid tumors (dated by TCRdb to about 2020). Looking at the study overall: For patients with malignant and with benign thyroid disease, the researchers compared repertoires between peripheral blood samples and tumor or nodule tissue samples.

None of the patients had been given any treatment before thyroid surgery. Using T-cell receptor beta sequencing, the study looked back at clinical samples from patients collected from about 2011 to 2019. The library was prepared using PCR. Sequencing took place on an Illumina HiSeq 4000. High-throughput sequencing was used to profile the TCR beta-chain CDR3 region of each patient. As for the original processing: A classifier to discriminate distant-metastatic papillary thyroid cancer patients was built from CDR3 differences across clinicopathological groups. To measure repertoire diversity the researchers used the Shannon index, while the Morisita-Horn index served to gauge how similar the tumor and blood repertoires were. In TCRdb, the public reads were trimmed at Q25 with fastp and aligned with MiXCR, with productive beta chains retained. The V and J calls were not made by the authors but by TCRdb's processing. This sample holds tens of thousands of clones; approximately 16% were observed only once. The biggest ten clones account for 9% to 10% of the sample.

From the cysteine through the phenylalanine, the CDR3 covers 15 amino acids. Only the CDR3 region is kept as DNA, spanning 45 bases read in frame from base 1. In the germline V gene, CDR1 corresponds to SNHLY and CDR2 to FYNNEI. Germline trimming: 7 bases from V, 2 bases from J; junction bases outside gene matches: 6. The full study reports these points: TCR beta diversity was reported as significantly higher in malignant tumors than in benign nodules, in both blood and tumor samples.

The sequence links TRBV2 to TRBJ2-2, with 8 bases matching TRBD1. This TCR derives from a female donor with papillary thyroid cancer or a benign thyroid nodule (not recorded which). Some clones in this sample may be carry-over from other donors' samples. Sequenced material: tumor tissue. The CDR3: CASTPDRANTGELFF. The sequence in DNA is TGTGCCAGCACCCCGGACAGGGCAAACACCGGGGAGCTGTTTTTT.